This T cell receptor (beta chain) was obtained from a study of patients and donors after allogeneic stem cell transplantation. CDR3 length: 16 residues. CDR1 and CDR2 (germline): MNHEY, SVGAGI. V lost 5 bases, J lost 5 bases, and 14 bases stayed unmatched. TCRdb analysed the RT-PCR reads with MiXCR anew, one entry per CDR3 protein. The sample consists of about 110,000 distinct CDR3 sequences, less than 45% of them appearing once. This clonotype was counted between two and nine times. Sequenced input: blood, either unsorted or a sorted T cell fraction (not recorded which). This sequence joins TRBV6-5 and TRBJ2-7; the match to TRBD1 covers 8 bases. The receptor comes from a human donor who was either an allogeneic HSCT recipient or a stem cell or donor lymphocyte infusion donor (not recorded which). It is not recorded whose cells these are; they may come from a transplant donor. Here the CDR3 DNA reads TGTGCCAGCAGTGCCATGACAGGGGCCGAAAAAAACGAGCAGTACTTC. Translated: CASSAMTGAEKNEQYF.